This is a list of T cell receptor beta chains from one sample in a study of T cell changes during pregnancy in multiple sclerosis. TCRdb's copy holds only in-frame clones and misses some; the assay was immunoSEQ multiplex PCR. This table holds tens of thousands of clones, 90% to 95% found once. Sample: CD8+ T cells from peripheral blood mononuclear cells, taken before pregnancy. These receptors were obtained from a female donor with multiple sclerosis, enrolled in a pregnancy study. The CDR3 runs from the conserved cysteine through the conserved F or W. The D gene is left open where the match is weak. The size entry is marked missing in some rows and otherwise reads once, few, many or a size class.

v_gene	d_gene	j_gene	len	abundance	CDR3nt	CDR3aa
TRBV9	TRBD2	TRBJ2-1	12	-	TGTGCCAGCAGCGCCACTAGCGGAGAGCAGTTCTTC	CASSATSGEQFF
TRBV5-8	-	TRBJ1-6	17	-	TGTGCCAGCAGCCGGGACTCCCTGAGCTCCTATAATTCACCCCTCCACTTT	CASSRDSLSSYNSPLHF
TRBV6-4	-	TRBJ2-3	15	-	TGTGCCAGCAGCCCAGGGGAAGTGAGCACAGATACGCAGTATTTT	CASSPGEVSTDTQYF
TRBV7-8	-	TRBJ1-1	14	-	TGTGCCAGCAGTTCTAACGCCCTGAACACTGAAGCTTTCTTT	CASSSNALNTEAFF
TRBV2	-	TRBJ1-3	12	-	TGTGCCAACCAGATCTCTGGAAACACCATATATTTT	CANQISGNTIYF
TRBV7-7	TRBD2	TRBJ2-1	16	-	TGTGCTAGCAGCCCAATAATAGCGGGGAATAACAATGAGCAGTTCTTC	CASSPIIAGNNNEQFF
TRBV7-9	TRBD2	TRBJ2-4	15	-	TGTGCCAGCAGCCCAATAGCGGGGGGAGCGAACATTCAGTACTTC	CASSPIAGGANIQYF
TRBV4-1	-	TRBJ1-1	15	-	TGCGCCAGCAGCCCAGGAATGTCCCGGAACACTGAAGCTTTCTTT	CASSPGMSRNTEAFF
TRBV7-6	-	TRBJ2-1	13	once	TGTGCCAGCAGCTCGGTAGCCGCAGATGAGCAGTTCTTC	CASSSVAADEQFF
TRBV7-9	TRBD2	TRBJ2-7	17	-	TGTGCCAGCAGCTTTGGACTAGCGGGGGCCAGTACCTACGAGCAGTACTTC	CASSFGLAGASTYEQYF